The 19 T cell receptor beta chains below were found in one sample sequenced in a study of T cells and copy number aberrations in small-cell lung cancer. The data were produced by immunoSEQ multiplex PCR, yet TCRdb's version contains in-frame clones alone and is incomplete. The sample yields about 6,600 clones, around 69% seen once. Specimen: normal tissue next to the tumor. These receptors originate from a woman between 70 and 85 years old with small cell lung cancer. Some clones in this sample may be carry-over from other donors' samples.

For this clone: Mismatch with germline at one junction end may stem from a read error. The CDR3 sequence is CAISDTSGRGTDTQYF. The CDR3 DNA follows: TGTGCCATCAGTGATACTAGCGGGAGGGGCACAGATACGCAGTATTTT. The chain links TRBV6-1 to TRBJ2-3; 13 positions agree with TRBD2. The CDR3 contains 16 residues. Per germline, CDR1 MNHNS and CDR2 SASEGT.

This clone was found a few times. This chain joins TRBV20-1 and TRBJ2-5, with a possible D match to TRBD2 (5 bases). CDR1 is DFQATT and CDR2 is SNEGSKA in the germline V gene (reference sequence). The V end lost 3 bases, the J end lost 7 bases, and 9 bases lay between the germline ends. The CDR3 loop spans 11 amino acids. CDR3 DNA sequence: TGCAGTGCTAGGGAGCGGAGGACCCAGTACTTC. It encodes CSARERRTQYF.

V usage is TRBV7-9 and J usage is TRBJ2-3, with 9 positions matching TRBD2. V dropped 8 bases and J dropped 4; count of bases not matched to a gene: 7. Germline V gene sequence: CDR1 SEHNR, CDR2 FQNEAQ (reference sequence). The CDR3 has 14 amino acids. DNA for the CDR3: TGTGCCAGCGATAGCGGGAGAGCACCAGATACGCAGTATTTT. Translation gives CASDSGRAPDTQYF.

There are a few counts of this clone. The rearrangement links TRBV19 to TRBJ2-3; 13 positions agree with TRBD2. Per the germline V gene, CDR1 is LNHDA and CDR2 is SQIVND (reference sequence). The trim removed 4 bases at V and 6 bases at J, leaving 10 bases unmatched. The CDR3 covers 17 residues. CDR3 amino acids: CASSTSGLAGHRDTQYF. In DNA, the CDR3 is TGTGCCAGTAGTACATCGGGACTAGCGGGACACCGGGATACGCAGTATTTT. Variable domain in full (rest from reference TRBV19 and TRBJ2-3): DGGITQSPKYLFRKEGQNVTLSCEQNLNHDAMYWYRQDPGQGLRLIYYSQIVNDFQKGDIAEGYSVSREKKESFPLTVTSAQKNPTAFYLCASSTSGLAGHRDTQYFGPGTRLTVL.

The chain employs TRBV27 and TRBJ1-1, with D tentatively TRBD1 (6 bases). CDR1 and CDR2 (germline): MNHEY, SMNVEV (reference sequence). The CDR3 has 16 amino acids. The V and J ends lost 2 bases and 0 bases respectively, with 13 bases between them. CDR3 region: CASSLRGATMNTEAFF. CDR3 bases: TGTGCCAGCAGTTTAAGGGGGGCTACCATGAACACTGAAGCTTTCTTT.

The V and J genes are TRBV28 and TRBJ2-7; D not certain. The CDR3 loop spans 13 amino acids. V was cut by 9 bases and J by 3 bases, with 15 bases left in between. Germline CDR1 MDHEN, CDR2 SYDVKM. The CDR3 nucleotides read TGTGCCAGTTATGCTCTTCCCGACTACGAGCAGTACTTC. Protein sequence: CASYALPDYEQYF.

This rearrangement joins TRBV5-1 to TRBJ2-6, with D unclear. V was cut by 4 bases and J by 0 bases, with 8 bases left in between. CDR3 length equals 15 residues. CDR1 and CDR2 (germline): SGHRS, YFSETQ. The CDR3 is CASSQVPSGANVLTF. The CDR3, as DNA: TGCGCCAGCAGCCAAGTCCCCTCTGGGGCCAACGTCCTGACTTTC.

CDR3 bases: TGTGCCAGCTCACCAAGCGACGGAAAAGAGACCCAGTACTTC. Translating it yields CASSPSDGKETQYF. V is TRBV18 and J is TRBJ2-5, with D hard to call. With 2 bases removed from V and 3 bases from J, the gap between germline ends came to 10 bases. CDR1 and CDR2 (germline): KGHSH, LQKENI. This CDR3 spans 14 amino acids.

This chain uses TRBV11-2 with TRBJ2-7; 11 bases are shared with TRBD2. The CDR3 consists of 16 residues. V gave up 5 bases and J gave up 0 bases; unmatched junction bases: 6. Germline CDR1 SGHAT, CDR2 FQNNGV. The CDR3: CASSTRLAGISYEQYF. In nucleotides, the CDR3 is TGTGCCAGCAGCACACGACTAGCGGGGATCTCCTACGAGCAGTACTTC.

The chain uses TRBV5-5 and TRBJ2-1; no reliable D call. CDR1 is SGHKS and CDR2 is YYEKEE in the germline V gene (reference sequence). V was cut by 4 bases and J by 0 bases, with 14 bases left in between. This CDR3 comprises 16 residues. CDR3 nucleotides: TGTGCCAGCAGCCGCAGACCCGCGAGCTCCTACAATGAGCAGTTCTTC. Amino acid sequence: CASSRRPASSYNEQFF.

This rearrangement joins TRBV6-5 to TRBJ2-3; 7 bases line up with TRBD2. Germline-derived CDR1 and CDR2 are MNHEY and SVGAGI. This CDR3 contains 16 residues. J was trimmed by 7 bases and V by 2 bases; bases with no gene match: 12. The CDR3 bases are TGTGCCAGCAGTTACGACCCTAGCGGAACGCGGAATACGCAGTATTTT. It encodes CASSYDPSGTRNTQYF.

The rearrangement joins TRBV7-2 to TRBJ2-7, with D possibly being TRBD2 (5 bases). CDR3 length: 14 amino acids. CDR1 SGHTA and CDR2 FQGNSA come from the germline V gene. Trimming stripped 4 bases from V and 9 bases from J, with 19 bases between. CDR3: CASSSTGGQSVQYF. CDR3 nucleotide sequence: TGTGCCAGCAGCTCCACCGGAGGCCAGTCCGTGCAGTACTTC.

J is TRBJ1-2 and V is TRBV6-5; TRBD1 matches at 8 bases. The CDR3 runs to 14 residues. The ends lost 2 bases at V and 8 bases at J; junction bases unmatched: 7. CDR1 and CDR2 from the germline V gene are MNHEY and SVGAGI. CDR3 amino acids: CASSYMQGAEGYTF. The CDR3 DNA reads TGTGCCAGCAGTTACATGCAGGGGGCTGAAGGCTACACCTTC.

The rearrangement joins TRBV19 to TRBJ2-5, with TRBD1 as a possible D gene (6 bases). This CDR3 is 14 amino acids long. CDR1 is LNHDA, CDR2 SQIVND, per germline (reference sequence). V was trimmed by 4 bases and J by 0 bases, leaving 9 bases between them. The CDR3 bases are TGTGCCAGTAGTAAGGACAGCTACCAAGAGACCCAGTACTTC. Translated: CASSKDSYQETQYF.

J is TRBJ1-2 and V is TRBV29-1, with unresolved D. With 4 bases removed from V and 12 bases from J, the gap between germline ends came to 15 bases. The CDR3 runs to 11 residues. Germline V CDR1 and CDR2: SQVTM, ANQGSEA. In DNA form, the CDR3 reads TGCAGCGTTGGTGGCAGTTTCGCTGACACCTTC. Translation: CSVGGSFADTF.

A note on this clone: A much larger clone differs from this one at a single base, so this may be a read error. The V and J genes are TRBV7-2 and TRBJ1-1; tentatively, D is TRBD1 (6 bases). The CDR3 is 15 amino acids. The V gene's germline CDR1 is SGHTA and CDR2 FQGNSA. The CDR3 protein is CASSSHEGVNTETFF. The CDR3 DNA sequence: TGTGCCAGCAGCTCCCATGAGGGGGTTAACACTGAAACTTTCTTT.

The sample holds a few counts of this clone. The chain combines TRBV2 with TRBJ1-2; D unclear. The CDR3 spans 12 residues. V lost 7 bases to trimming and J lost 6 bases, with 12 bases between them. Germline V CDR1 and CDR2: SNHLY, FYNNEI. The CDR3, as DNA: TGTGCCAGCATCCTGCTTCGGGATGGCTACACCTTC. Translation gives CASILLRDGYTF.

Concerning this clone: Other DNA sequences within the sample encode an identical CDR3. The rearrangement uses TRBV28 and TRBJ2-3; 9 positions match TRBD2. Trimming removed 2 bases from V and 3 bases from J; junction bases left unmatched: 3. The germline V gene encodes CDR1 MDHEN and CDR2 SYDVKM. The CDR3 has 15 residues. CDR3 sequence reads: CASSLPSGITDTQYF. CDR3 nucleotide sequence: TGTGCCAGCAGTTTACCTAGCGGGATAACAGATACGCAGTATTTT.

The chain combines TRBV6-6 with TRBJ2-2; 11 nucleotides line up with TRBD1. The CDR3 is 15 amino acids. After removal of 4 bases from V and 5 bases from J, the junction contained 3 bases not matched to a gene. Germline values: CDR1 MNHNY, CDR2 SVGAGI (reference sequence). Here the CDR3 reads CASSWTGGSTGELFF. DNA of the CDR3: TGTGCCAGCAGTTGGACAGGGGGCAGTACCGGGGAGCTGTTTTTT.